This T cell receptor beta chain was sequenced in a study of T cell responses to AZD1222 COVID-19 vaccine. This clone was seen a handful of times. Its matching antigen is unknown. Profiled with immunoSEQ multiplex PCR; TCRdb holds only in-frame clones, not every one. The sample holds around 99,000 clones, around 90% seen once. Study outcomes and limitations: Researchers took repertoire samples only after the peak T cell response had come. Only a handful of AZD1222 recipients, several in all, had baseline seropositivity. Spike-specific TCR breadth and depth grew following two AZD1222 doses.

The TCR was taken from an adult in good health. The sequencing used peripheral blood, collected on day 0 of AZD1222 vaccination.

DNA for the CDR3: TGTGCCAGCAGTTACGGCGTCAGGGATGGCTACACCTTC. The encoded protein is CASSYGVRDGYTF. V usage is TRBV6-2 or TRBV6-3 and J usage is TRBJ1-2, with D maybe TRBD1 (5 bases). Germline V gives CDR1 MNHEY, CDR2 SVGEGT. V was shortened by 2 bases and J by 6 bases, with 10 bases between the two germline ends. This CDR3 region has 13 residues.